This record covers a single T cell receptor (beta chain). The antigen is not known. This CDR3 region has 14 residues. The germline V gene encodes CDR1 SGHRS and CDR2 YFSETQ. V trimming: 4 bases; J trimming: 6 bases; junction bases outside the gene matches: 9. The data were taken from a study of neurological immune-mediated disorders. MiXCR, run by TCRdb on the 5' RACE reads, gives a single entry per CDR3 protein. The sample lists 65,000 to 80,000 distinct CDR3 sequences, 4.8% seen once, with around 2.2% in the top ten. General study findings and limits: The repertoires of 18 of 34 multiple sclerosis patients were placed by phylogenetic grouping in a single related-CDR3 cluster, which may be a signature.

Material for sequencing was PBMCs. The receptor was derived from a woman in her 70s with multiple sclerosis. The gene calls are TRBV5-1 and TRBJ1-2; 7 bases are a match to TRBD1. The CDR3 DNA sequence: TGCGCCAGCAGCACGGGACAGAGCTTAGATGGCTACACCTTC. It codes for CASSTGQSLDGYTF. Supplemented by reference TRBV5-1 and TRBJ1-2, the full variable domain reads KAGVTQTPRYLIKTRGQQVTLSCSPISGHRSVSWYQQTPGQGLQFLFEYFSETQRNKGNFPGRFSGRQFSNSRSEMNVSTLELGDSALYLCASSTGQSLDGYTFGSGTRLTVV.